This T cell receptor beta chain was identified during a study of T cell changes during pregnancy in multiple sclerosis. Sequenced by immunoSEQ multiplex PCR; TCRdb stores in-frame clones only, minus some. This sample has around 80,000 clones, with 94% found just once. The V gene end was trimmed by 3 bases and the J gene end by 7 bases; junction bases not matched to a gene: 15. CDR3 length equals 17 residues. Germline V gives CDR1 SEHNR, CDR2 FQNEAQ (reference sequence). Sequences were derived from peripheral blood, sampled in the second trimester of pregnancy. The chain combines TRBV7-9 with TRBJ2-1; TRBD2 matches 7 bases. The sequence was collected from a female donor in good health, enrolled as a control in a pregnancy study. The CDR3 spells CASSFRGGRAGRNEQFF. In DNA, the CDR3 is TGTGCCAGCAGCTTTCGAGGAGGGAGGGCCGGGAGGAATGAGCAGTTCTTC.